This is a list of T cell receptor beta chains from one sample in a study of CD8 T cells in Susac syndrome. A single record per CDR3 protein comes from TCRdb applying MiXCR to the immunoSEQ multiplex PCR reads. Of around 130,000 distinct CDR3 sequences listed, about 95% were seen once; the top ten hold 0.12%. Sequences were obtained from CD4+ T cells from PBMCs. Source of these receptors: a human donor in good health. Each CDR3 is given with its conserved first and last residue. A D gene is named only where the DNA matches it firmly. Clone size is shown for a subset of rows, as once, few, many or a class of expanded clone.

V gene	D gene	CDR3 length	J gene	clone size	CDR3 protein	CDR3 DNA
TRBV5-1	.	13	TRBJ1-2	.	CASSLTTDYGYTF	TGCGCCAGCAGCTTGACTACAGACTATGGCTACACCTTC
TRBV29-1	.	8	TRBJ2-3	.	CSVDGQYF	TGCAGCGTCGATGGGCAGTATTTT
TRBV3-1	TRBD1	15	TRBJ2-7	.	CASSQGTGSPYEQYF	TGTGCCAGCAGCCAAGGGACAGGGTCCCCCTACGAGCAGTACTTC
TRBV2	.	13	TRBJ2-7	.	CASSEYAGREQYF	TGTGCCAGCAGTGAATATGCAGGGCGCGAGCAGTACTTC
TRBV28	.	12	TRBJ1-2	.	CASSFRIYGYTF	TGTGCCAGCAGTTTCCGGATCTATGGCTACACCTTC
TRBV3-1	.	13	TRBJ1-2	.	CASSEGPYYGYTF	TGTGCCAGCAGCGAAGGGCCCTACTACGGCTACACCTTC
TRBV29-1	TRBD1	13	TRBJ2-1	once	CSVGWPTGDEQFF	TGCAGCGTTGGGTGGCCGACAGGGGATGAGCAGTTCTTC
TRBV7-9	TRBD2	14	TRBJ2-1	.	CASSRGLDPQEQFF	TGTGCCAGCAGCCGGGGACTAGACCCACAGGAGCAGTTCTTC
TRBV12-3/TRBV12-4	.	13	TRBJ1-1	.	CASSLRVDTEAFF	TGTGCCAGCAGTTTACGGGTTGACACTGAAGCTTTCTTT
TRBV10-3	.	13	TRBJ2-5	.	CAISDPVRETQYF	TGTGCCATCAGTGATCCAGTTCGCGAGACCCAGTACTTC
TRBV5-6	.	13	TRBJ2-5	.	CASSLTGFGTQYF	TGTGCCAGCAGCTTGACAGGGTTCGGGACCCAGTACTTC
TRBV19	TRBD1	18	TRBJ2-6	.	CASSPDRDRPSGANVLTF	TGTGCCAGTAGTCCGGACAGGGATCGGCCCTCTGGGGCCAACGTCCTGACTTTC
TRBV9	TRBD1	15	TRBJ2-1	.	CASSGGQALFNEQFF	TGTGCCAGCAGCGGGGGACAGGCACTGTTCAATGAGCAGTTCTTC
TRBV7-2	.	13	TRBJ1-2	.	CASSYGNSGGYTF	TGTGCCAGCAGCTACGGGAACTCGGGTGGCTACACCTTC
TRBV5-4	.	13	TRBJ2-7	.	CASSFFSSHEQYF	TGTGCCAGCAGCTTCTTCTCTTCACACGAGCAGTACTTC
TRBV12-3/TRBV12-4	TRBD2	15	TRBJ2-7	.	CASSPVIAGGYEQYF	TGTGCCAGCAGCCCTGTCATCGCGGGAGGTTACGAGCAGTACTTC
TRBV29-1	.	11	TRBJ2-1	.	CSVIITHEQFF	TGCAGCGTTATCATTACTCATGAGCAGTTCTTC
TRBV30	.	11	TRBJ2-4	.	CAWSVAWIQYF	TGTGCCTGGAGTGTAGCCTGGATTCAGTACTTC
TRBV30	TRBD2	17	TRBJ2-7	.	CAWTPSWKAGVTYEQYF	TGTGCCTGGACTCCTTCGTGGAAAGCGGGAGTGACCTACGAGCAGTACTTC
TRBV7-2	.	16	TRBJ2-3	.	CASSYWGGRGSDTQYF	TGTGCCAGCAGCTACTGGGGTGGGAGGGGGTCAGATACGCAGTATTTT
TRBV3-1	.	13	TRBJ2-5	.	CASRGHSQETQYF	TGTGCCAGCAGGGGGCACAGCCAAGAGACCCAGTACTTC
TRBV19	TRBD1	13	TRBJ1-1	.	CASRKTGVAEAFF	TGTGCCAGTAGGAAGACAGGGGTCGCTGAAGCTTTCTTT
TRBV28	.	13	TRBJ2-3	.	CASSRQGPDTQYF	TGTGCCAGCAGCCGTCAGGGACCAGATACGCAGTATTTT
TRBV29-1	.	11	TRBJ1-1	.	CSAGLTGEAFF	TGCAGTGCCGGTCTGACAGGCGAAGCTTTCTTT
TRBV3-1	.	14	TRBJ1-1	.	CASSPGHPNTEAFF	TGTGCCAGCAGCCCGGGACACCCGAACACTGAAGCTTTCTTT
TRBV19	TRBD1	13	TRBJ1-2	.	CASSLGTGAGYTF	TGTGCCAGTTCCCTCGGGACAGGGGCTGGCTACACCTTC
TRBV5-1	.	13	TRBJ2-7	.	CASSLESSWEQYF	TGCGCCAGCAGCTTGGAATCGTCGTGGGAGCAGTACTTC
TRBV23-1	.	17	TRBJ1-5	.	CASSQSPSGGFSQPQHF	TGCGCCAGCAGTCAATCCCCCTCGGGGGGCTTTAGTCAGCCCCAGCATTTT
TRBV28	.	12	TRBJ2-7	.	CASSLQTYEQYF	TGTGCCAGCAGTTTACAAACCTACGAGCAGTACTTC
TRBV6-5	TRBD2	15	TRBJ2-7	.	CASKLLAGGGYEQYF	TGTGCCAGCAAGTTACTAGCGGGAGGGGGTTACGAGCAGTACTTC
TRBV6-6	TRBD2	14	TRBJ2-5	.	CASSYGSGKETQYF	TGTGCCAGCAGTTACGGTAGCGGGAAGGAGACCCAGTACTTC
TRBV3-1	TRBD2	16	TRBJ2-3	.	CASSQAGTSGTNTQYF	TGTGCCAGCAGCCAAGCCGGGACTAGCGGGACGAATACGCAGTATTTT
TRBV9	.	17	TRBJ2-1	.	CASSPYSAVSSYNEQFF	TGTGCCAGCAGCCCCTATTCGGCGGTTAGCTCCTACAATGAGCAGTTCTTC